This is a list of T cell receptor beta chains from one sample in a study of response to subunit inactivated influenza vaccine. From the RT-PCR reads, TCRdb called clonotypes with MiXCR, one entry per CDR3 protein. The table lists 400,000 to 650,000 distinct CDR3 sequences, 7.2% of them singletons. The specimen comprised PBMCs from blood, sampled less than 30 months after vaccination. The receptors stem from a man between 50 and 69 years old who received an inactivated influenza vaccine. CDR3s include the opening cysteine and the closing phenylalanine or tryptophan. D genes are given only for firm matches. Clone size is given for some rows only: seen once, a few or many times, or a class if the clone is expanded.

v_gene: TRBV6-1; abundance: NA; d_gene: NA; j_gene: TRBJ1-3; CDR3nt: TGTGCCAGCCACCGCGTATCCGGGCCGAAGGTGTCTGGAAACACCATATATTTT; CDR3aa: CASHRVSGPKVSGNTIYF
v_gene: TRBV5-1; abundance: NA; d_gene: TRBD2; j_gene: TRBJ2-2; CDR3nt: TGCGCCAGCAGAGGGCTAGCGGGGGCTAACGGGGAGCTGTTTTTT; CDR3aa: CASRGLAGANGELFF
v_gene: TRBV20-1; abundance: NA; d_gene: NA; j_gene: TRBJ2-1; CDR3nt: TGCAGTCCTACCTACGGGGCAGATGAGCAGTTCTTC; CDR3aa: CSPTYGADEQFF
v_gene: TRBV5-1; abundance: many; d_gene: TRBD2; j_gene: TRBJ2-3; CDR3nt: TGCGCCAGCAGCTTGGAAGGATCCAAACTAGCGGGGGGTAGAGATACGCAGTATTTT; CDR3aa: CASSLEGSKLAGGRDTQYF
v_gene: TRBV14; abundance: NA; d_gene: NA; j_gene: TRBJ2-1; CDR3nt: TGTGCCAGCAGCCGGTGGTCCTACAATGAGCAGTTCTTC; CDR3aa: CASSRWSYNEQFF
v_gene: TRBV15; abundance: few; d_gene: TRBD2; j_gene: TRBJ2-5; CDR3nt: TGTGCCACCAGCAGAGATCTGGGACTAGGAGGAGAGACCCAGTACTTC; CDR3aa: CATSRDLGLGGETQYF
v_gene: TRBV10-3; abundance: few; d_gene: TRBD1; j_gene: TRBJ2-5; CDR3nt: TGTGCCATCGGGTCCGGGACAGGAGAACAAGAGACCCAGTACTTC; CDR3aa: CAIGSGTGEQETQYF
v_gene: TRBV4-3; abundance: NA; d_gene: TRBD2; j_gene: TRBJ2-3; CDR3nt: TGCGCCAGCAGCCAAGCCCCGGGACTAGTCACAGATACGCAGTATTTT; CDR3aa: CASSQAPGLVTDTQYF
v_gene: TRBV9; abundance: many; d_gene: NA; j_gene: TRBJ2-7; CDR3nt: TGTGCCAGCAGCGCCACATTACAGGGATACGAGCAGTACTTC; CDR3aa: CASSATLQGYEQYF
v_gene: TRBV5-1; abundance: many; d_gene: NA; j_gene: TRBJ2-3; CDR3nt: TGCGCCAGCAGCTTGAACGGGAACCCCTTCAGCGCAGATACGCAGTATTTT; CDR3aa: CASSLNGNPFSADTQYF
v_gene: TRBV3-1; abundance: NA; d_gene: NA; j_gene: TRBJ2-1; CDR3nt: TGTGCCAGCAGCCGACGTTGGGGGAATGACAATGAGCAGTTCTTC; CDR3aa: CASSRRWGNDNEQFF
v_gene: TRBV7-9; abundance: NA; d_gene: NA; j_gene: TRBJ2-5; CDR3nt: TGTGCCAGCAGCACCACAACGGAGACCCAGTACTTC; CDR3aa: CASSTTTETQYF
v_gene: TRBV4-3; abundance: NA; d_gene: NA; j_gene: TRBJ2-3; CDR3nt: TGCGCCAGCAGCCAAGATCGAGGGAGGAGAAGCACAGATACGCAGTATTTT; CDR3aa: CASSQDRGRRSTDTQYF
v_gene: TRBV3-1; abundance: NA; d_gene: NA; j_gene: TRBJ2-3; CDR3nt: TGTGCCAGCAGCCAAGAGGACCTAACTAGCCCGGAAGATACGCAGTATTTT; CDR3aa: CASSQEDLTSPEDTQYF
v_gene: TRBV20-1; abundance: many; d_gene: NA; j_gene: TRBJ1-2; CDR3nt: TGCAGTGCCCCCCGGGGCAGTTCTAACTATGGCTACACCTTC; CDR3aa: CSAPRGSSNYGYTF
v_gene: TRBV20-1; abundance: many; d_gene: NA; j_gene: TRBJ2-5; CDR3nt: TGCAGTGCTAAACGAGTTTACGGAAGGTGGGTCAACCAAGAGACCCAGTACTTC; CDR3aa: CSAKRVYGRWVNQETQYF
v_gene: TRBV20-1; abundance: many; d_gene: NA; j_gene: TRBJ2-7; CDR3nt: TGCAGTGCTAGAGATCCTAGAGGGAAGAATCTTTACGAGCAGTACTTC; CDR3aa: CSARDPRGKNLYEQYF
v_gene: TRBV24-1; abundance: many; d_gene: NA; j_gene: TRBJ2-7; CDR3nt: TGTGCCACCAGTGATCCTGACAGAACCCCCTACGAGCAGTACTTC; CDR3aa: CATSDPDRTPYEQYF
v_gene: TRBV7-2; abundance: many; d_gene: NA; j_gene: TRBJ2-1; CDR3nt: TGTGCCAGCAGCTCTTCAGGAGGGACGTACAATGAGCAGTTCTTC; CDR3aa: CASSSSGGTYNEQFF
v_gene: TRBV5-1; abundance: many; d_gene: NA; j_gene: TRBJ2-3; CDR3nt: TGCGCCAGCAGCTTGGGACTAAGAGGAGATACGCAGTATTTT; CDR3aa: CASSLGLRGDTQYF
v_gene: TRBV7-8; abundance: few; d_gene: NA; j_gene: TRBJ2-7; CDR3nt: TGTGCCAGCAGCTTAGCGCTGGCAGGGTCCCACGAGCAGTACTTC; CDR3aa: CASSLALAGSHEQYF
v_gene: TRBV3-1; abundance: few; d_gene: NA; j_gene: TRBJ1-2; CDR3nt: TGTGCCAGCAGCCATGGGAGAGGCTACACCTTC; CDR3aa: CASSHGRGYTF
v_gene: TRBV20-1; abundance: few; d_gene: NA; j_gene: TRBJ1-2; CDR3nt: TGCAGTGCTAGAGAGGGGCTTAATGGCTACACCTTC; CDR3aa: CSAREGLNGYTF
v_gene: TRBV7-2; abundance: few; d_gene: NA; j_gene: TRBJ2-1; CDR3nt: TGTGCCAGCAGCTTGCCTACTTCAAGTGAGCAGTTCTTC; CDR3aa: CASSLPTSSEQFF
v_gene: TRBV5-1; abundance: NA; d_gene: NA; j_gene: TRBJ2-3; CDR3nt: TGCGCCAGCAGCTTGGACGGGGTGGATACGCAGTATTTT; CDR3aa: CASSLDGVDTQYF
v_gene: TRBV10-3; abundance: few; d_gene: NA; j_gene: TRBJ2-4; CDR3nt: TGTGCCATCAGTGAGGGGGGGCTGACCAAAAACATTCAGTACTTC; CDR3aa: CAISEGGLTKNIQYF
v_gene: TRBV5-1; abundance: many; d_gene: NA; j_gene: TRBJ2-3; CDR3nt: TGCGCCAGCAGCTTGGAAGACTCCAGAGAGACAGATACGCAGTATTTT; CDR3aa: CASSLEDSRETDTQYF
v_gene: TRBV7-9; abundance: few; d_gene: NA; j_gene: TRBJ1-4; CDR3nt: TGTGCCAGCAGCTTCCTCCCTCTTGCAACTAATGAAAAACTGTTTTTT; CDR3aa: CASSFLPLATNEKLFF
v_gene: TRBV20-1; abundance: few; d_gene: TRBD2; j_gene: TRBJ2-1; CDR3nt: TGCAGTGCTAGTAAGGGGACTAGCGGGAGGGCCACGGATGAGCAGTTCTTC; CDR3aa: CSASKGTSGRATDEQFF
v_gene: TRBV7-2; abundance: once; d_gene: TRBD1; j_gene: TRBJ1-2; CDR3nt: TGTGCCAGCAGCTGGAAGGACAGGGGGGAGAAAGATGGCTACACCTTC; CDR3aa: CASSWKDRGEKDGYTF
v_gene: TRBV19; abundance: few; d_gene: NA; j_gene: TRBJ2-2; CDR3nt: TGTGCCCCCCTCCGAACCGGGGAGCTGTTTTTT; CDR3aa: CAPLRTGELFF
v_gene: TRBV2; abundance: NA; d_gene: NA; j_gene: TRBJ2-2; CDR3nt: TGTGCCAGCAGTGCGGCCCCCGGGGAGCTGTTTTTT; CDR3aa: CASSAAPGELFF
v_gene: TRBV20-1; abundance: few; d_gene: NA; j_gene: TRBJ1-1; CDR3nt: TGCTGTGCTAGAGATACCTATTGGGCAGGGTCTAACACTGAAGCTTTCTTT; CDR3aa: CCARDTYWAGSNTEAFF
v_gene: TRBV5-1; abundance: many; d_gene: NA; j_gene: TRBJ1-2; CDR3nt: TGCGCCAGCAGCTTGGTCTTGGGGAACTATGGCTACACCTTC; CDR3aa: CASSLVLGNYGYTF
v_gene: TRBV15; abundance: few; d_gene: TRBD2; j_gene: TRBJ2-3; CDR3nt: TGTGCCACCAGCAGAGATTTTGACGGACTAGCGAACCACACAGATACGCAGTATTTT; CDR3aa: CATSRDFDGLANHTDTQYF
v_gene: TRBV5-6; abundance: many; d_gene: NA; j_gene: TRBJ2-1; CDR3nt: TGTGCCAGCAGCCTCAGGGGCAACTACAATGAGCAGTTCTTC; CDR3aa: CASSLRGNYNEQFF
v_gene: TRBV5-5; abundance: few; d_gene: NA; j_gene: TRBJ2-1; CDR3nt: TGTGCCAGCAGCCCCATGTATTTCTCCTACAATGAGCAGTTCTTC; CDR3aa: CASSPMYFSYNEQFF
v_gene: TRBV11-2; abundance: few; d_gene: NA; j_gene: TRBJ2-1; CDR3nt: TGTGCCAGCAGCTTAAGCCAGTCTCATTACAATGAGCAGTTCTTC; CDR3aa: CASSLSQSHYNEQFF
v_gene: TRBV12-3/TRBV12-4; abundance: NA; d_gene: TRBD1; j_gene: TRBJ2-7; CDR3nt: TGTGCCAGCAGTCTTCGATTAACAGGGGTTTCCTACGAGCAGTACTTC; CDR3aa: CASSLRLTGVSYEQYF
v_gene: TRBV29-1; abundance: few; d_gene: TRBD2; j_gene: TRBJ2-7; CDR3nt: TGCAGCGCACTAGCGGACTACGAGCAGTACTTC; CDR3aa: CSALADYEQYF
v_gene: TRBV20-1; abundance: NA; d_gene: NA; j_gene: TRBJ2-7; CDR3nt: TGCAGTGCGCCCGGGTACAGGGTTGGTGAGCAGTACTTC; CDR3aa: CSAPGYRVGEQYF
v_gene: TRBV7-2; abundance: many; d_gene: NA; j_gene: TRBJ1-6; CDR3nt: TGTGCCAGCAGCTTAGCGCGGGGGCGCGATTCACCCCTCCACTTT; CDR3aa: CASSLARGRDSPLHF
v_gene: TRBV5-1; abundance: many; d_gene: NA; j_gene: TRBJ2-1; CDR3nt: TGCGCCAGCAGCCAACTGACAGGCGATTCCTACAATGAGCAGTTCTTC; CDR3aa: CASSQLTGDSYNEQFF
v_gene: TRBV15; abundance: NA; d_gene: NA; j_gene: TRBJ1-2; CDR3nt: TGTGCCACCAGCAGAGTCCAAAGGGACCCAGGCTACACCTTC; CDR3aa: CATSRVQRDPGYTF
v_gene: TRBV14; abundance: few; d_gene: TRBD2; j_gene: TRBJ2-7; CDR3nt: TGTGCCAGCAGCAGACTAGGACTAGCGGGAGACGAGCAGTACTTC; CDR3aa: CASSRLGLAGDEQYF
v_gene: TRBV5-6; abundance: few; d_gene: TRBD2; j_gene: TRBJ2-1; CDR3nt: TGTGCCAGCAGCTTGGAGGGGACTAGGAGTTTCTATGAGCAGTTCTTC; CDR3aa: CASSLEGTRSFYEQFF
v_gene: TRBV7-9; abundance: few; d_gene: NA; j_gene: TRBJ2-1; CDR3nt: TGTGCCAGCAGCAATAGGGGTAGCTCCTACAATGAGCAGTTCTTC; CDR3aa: CASSNRGSSYNEQFF
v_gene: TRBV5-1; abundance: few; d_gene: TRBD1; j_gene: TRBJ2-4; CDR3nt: TGCGCCAGCAGCGCGGGACAGGACTACACCCTAGGGAATCAGTACTTC; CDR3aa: CASSAGQDYTLGNQYF
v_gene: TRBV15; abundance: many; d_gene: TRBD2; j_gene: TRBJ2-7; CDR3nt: TGTGCCACCAGCAGAGGCGCGGGAGGGCCATTCGAGCAGTACTTC; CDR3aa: CATSRGAGGPFEQYF
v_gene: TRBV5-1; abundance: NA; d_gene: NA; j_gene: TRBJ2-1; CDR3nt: TGCGCCAGCAGCTCCGACACGGGCGGCGTGCAGTTCTTC; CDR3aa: CASSSDTGGVQFF